This T cell receptor (beta chain) was found in a study of blood T cells in healthy people across ages. Study observations and caveats: Older individuals had lower TCR beta diversity per million T cells (the decline was roughly linear).

This clonotype was counted a few times. Its antigen is unidentified. Caucasian individuals from Russia who were healthy and aged roughly 6 to 100 acted as donors. Each donor gave approximately 9.1 milliliters of peripheral blood. A sample-barcoded 5' primer and a J-beta primer mix were used in a second PCR of roughly 7 to 11 cycles. TCRdb re-called the 5' RACE reads through MiXCR, storing one row per CDR3 protein. The table shows over 600,000 distinct CDR3 sequences, with approximately 53% occurring only once. The CDR3 is 17 amino acids. CDR1 SGHTA and CDR2 FQGNSA come from the germline V gene. Losses at the gene ends were 4 bases for V and 4 bases for J; bases not matched to a gene: 14.

This sequence joins TRBV7-2 and TRBJ2-3; 7 bases map to TRBD2. This TCR was sampled from a man in his forties in good health. The sequencing sample was made of blood. The CDR3 is CASSSQRGAGNPDTQYF. The CDR3 region has the DNA TGTGCCAGCAGCTCCCAACGTGGAGCGGGAAACCCAGATACGCAGTATTTT.